The sequence of this T cell receptor beta chain was determined in a study of T-cell memory formation after mild COVID-19. Study as a whole: For the most part, TCR clusters were specific to one donor. Points from the study as a whole: Several responding clones turned up in pre-infection memory, indicating that cross-reactive memory may have taken part.

TCRdb independently ran MiXCR on the 5' RACE reads; one entry per CDR3 protein. This sample has some 190,000 distinct CDR3 sequences, with 16% found just once. This CDR3 contains 13 residues. CDR1 and CDR2 (germline): MNHNY, SVGAGI (reference sequence). V was pared by 5 bases and J by 5 bases, with 3 bases of the junction left unmatched. For this clonotype: Its cognate antigen is unknown.

The sequenced sample consisted of PBMCs or a T cell subset sorted from them (not recorded which). The chain couples TRBV6-6 to TRBJ2-1; 7 bases map to TRBD1. This clonotype was obtained from an adult woman who had mild COVID-19 (a few samples of this study predate the infection). Cell type and time point are not known. The CDR3 loop is CASSGTVNNEQFF. The CDR3 bases are TGTGCCAGCAGTGGGACAGTCAACAATGAGCAGTTCTTC.